These 18 T cell receptor beta chains were sequenced from one sample in a study of T cells after yellow fever vaccination (dated by TCRdb to between 2017 and 2020). The treatment or condition label on this specimen signifies: live attenuated yellow fever vaccine strain. To prepare the library, 5' RACE was applied. TCRdb lists the instrument as Illumina HiSeq 2500. TCRdb reprocessed the public reads (quality trimming at Q25 with fastp, clone calling with MiXCR) and kept in-frame beta chains. A single entry per CDR3 protein holds the most common genes and DNA from its merged rows. The sample table records around 600,000 distinct CDR3 sequences; 9% to 15% of these occur just once. The ten largest make up around 14% of the sample. The specimen was PBMCs, collected on the day of the yellow fever booster vaccination. These receptors came from a man aged 30 to 39 who received the YFV17D yellow fever vaccine.

A few counts support this clonotype. The chain is built from TRBV23-1 and TRBJ2-7; D is unresolved. TRBV23-1 is treated as an ORF (open reading frame) with a function not yet certain. Trimming took off 3 bases at V and 5 bases at J, with 20 bases between the two ends. The CDR3 is 16 amino acids. DNA of the CDR3: TGCGCCAGCAGTCACGCCCCCGGGCAGCCCCACGACGAGCAGTACTTC. Amino acid sequence: CASSHAPGQPHDEQYF.

This chain uses TRBV7-2 with TRBJ1-1, with 8 bases fitting TRBD1. The CDR3 length is 13 residues. Germline assignment: CDR1 SGHTA and CDR2 FQGNSA. V dropped 4 bases and J dropped 4; count of bases not matched to a gene: 2. The DNA of the CDR3 is TGTGCCAGCAGCTCGGACAGGGCCACTGAAGCTTTCTTT. Translating it yields CASSSDRATEAFF.

This clonotype was counted a few times. The rearrangement uses TRBV5-8 and TRBJ2-7, with D tentatively TRBD1 (5 bases). Germline loops: CDR1 SGHTS, CDR2 YDEGEE. V lost 10 bases, J lost 1 base, and 12 bases lay in between. The length of the CDR3 is 12 residues. CDR3 bases: TGTGCCTCCAGGGTGAAATCCTACGAGCAGTACTTC. Its translation is CASRVKSYEQYF.

This clonotype was recorded a few times. The rearrangement uses TRBV2 and TRBJ2-3; D is undetermined. The V gene's germline CDR1 is SNHLY and CDR2 FYNNEI. This CDR3 contains 15 residues. Trimming cost V 6 bases and J 2 bases, with 15 bases left between them. The CDR3 reads CASSATPVYTDTQYF. The CDR3 DNA reads as TGTGCCAGCAGCGCAACCCCCGTTTACACAGATACGCAGTATTTT.

The chain couples TRBV7-9 to TRBJ2-3, with 11 bases that match TRBD2. CDR3 length: 17 residues. Trimming cost V 5 bases and J 8 bases; bases outside gene matches: 15. From germline, CDR1 is SEHNR and CDR2 FQNEAQ (reference sequence). For the CDR3, the DNA is TGTGCCAGCAGCCCCCTAGGCGGTAGCGGGAGGGCGGTTACGCAGTATTTT. This encodes CASSPLGGSGRAVTQYF.

This clonotype was counted many times. The chain has TRBV28 and TRBJ2-4; D might be TRBD2 (6 bases). Trimming removed 3 bases from V and 7 bases from J, with 16 bases in between. The CDR3 totals 15 residues. Germline CDR1 is MDHEN and CDR2 is SYDVKM. CDR3 protein: CASSLEANRGNIQYF. In DNA, the CDR3 is TGTGCCAGCAGTTTGGAGGCTAATCGGGGGAACATTCAGTACTTC.

This clonotype came up a few times. The gene calls are TRBV7-6 and TRBJ2-1; the match to TRBD1 covers 10 bases. The trim removed 1 base at V and 4 bases at J, leaving 1 base unmatched. The CDR3 is made up of 15 amino acids. Germline CDR1 and CDR2: SGHVS and FNYEAQ. The CDR3 region is CASSLVGQGYNEQFF. The CDR3 DNA reads as TGTGCCAGCAGCTTAGTGGGACAGGGGTACAATGAGCAGTTCTTC. The full variable domain, completed using reference TRBV7-6 and TRBJ2-1, is GAGVSQSPRYKVTKRGQDVALRCDPISGHVSLYWYRQALGQGPEFLTYFNYEAQQDKSGLPNDRFSAERPEGSISTLTIQRTEQRDSAMYRCASSLVGQGYNEQFFGPGTRLTVL.

This clonotype appeared many times. The chain uses TRBV28 and TRBJ2-7; D perhaps matches TRBD1 (6 bases). Germline V lookup: CDR1 MDHEN, CDR2 SYDVKM. This CDR3 region has 15 residues. The germline V and J ends were trimmed by 4 bases and 1 base, with 14 bases remaining between them. In DNA, the CDR3 is TGTGCCAGCAGTTACTCCGGGACAATTTCCTACGAGCAGTACTTC. It yields the protein CASSYSGTISYEQYF.

The chain is built from TRBV21-1 and TRBJ2-3. TRBV21-1 corresponds to a pseudogene. This CDR3 spans 17 amino acids. The DNA of the CDR3 is TGTGCCAGCAGCAAAGAGTTTGGATGGGGTGGCACAGATACGCAGTATTTT. Amino acids: CASSKEFGWGGTDTQYF.

This clonotype was seen repeatedly, ten times or more. V and J are TRBV7-9 and TRBJ2-1; D is possibly TRBD2 (6 bases). CDR1 and CDR2 (germline): SEHNR, FQNEAQ (reference sequence). The CDR3 spans 15 residues. V was cut by 4 bases and J by 7 bases, with 17 bases left in between. The CDR3 loop reads CASSSGTSLLNEQFF. As DNA, the CDR3 is TGTGCCAGCAGCTCAGGGACTTCTCTTTTGAATGAGCAGTTCTTC.

The CDR3 loop is CASRDSGRANNEQFF. The CDR3 region has the DNA TGTGCCAGCAGGGATAGCGGGAGGGCAAACAATGAGCAGTTCTTC. This rearrangement joins TRBV28 to TRBJ2-1; 11 nucleotides line up with TRBD2. Germline V gives CDR1 MDHEN, CDR2 SYDVKM. This CDR3 region has 15 residues. V shed 6 bases, J shed 5 bases, and the junction held 6 bases outside the gene matches.

The chain links TRBV5-1 to TRBJ1-1; D possibly corresponds to TRBD1 (6 bases). Germline V gene data show CDR1 as SGHRS and CDR2 as YFSETQ. V gave up 1 base and J gave up 0 bases, with 19 bases separating them. CDR3 length: 18 amino acids. CDR3 in amino acids: CASSLKQGWRLMNTEAFF. In nucleotides, the CDR3 is TGCGCCAGCAGCTTGAAACAGGGTTGGAGGCTCATGAACACTGAAGCTTTCTTT.

The CDR3, as DNA: TGTGCCAGCAGCTTAGTAGCGGGCGGTGAGCAGTTCTTC. Translating it yields CASSLVAGGEQFF. The V gene is TRBV7-2, the J gene TRBJ2-1; 7 bases match TRBD2. CDR3 length: 13 residues. The V and J ends lost 1 base and 9 bases, in that order; junction bases with no gene match: 3. The germline CDR1 and CDR2 sequences are SGHTA and FQGNSA.

This clonotype was found a few times. The chain is built from TRBV7-6 and TRBJ2-1; TRBD2 is a possible D gene (5 bases). With 0 bases removed from V and 0 bases from J, the gap between germline ends came to 12 bases. The germline gives CDR1 SGHVS, CDR2 FNYEAQ. The CDR3 contains 17 residues. DNA for the CDR3: TGTGCCAGCAGCTTAGCACTAGTCACGAGCTCCTACAATGAGCAGTTCTTC. Its protein is CASSLALVTSSYNEQFF.

V is TRBV5-1 and J is TRBJ2-4, with D possibly matching TRBD2 (5 bases). The V and J ends lost 5 bases and 0 bases respectively, with 21 bases between them. The CDR3 totals 18 residues. CDR1 and CDR2 from the germline V gene are SGHRS and YFSETQ. The CDR3: CASRPSLVGDLAKNIQYF. Here the CDR3 DNA reads TGCGCCAGCAGGCCCAGCTTGGTCGGGGATCTAGCCAAAAACATTCAGTACTTC.

V is TRBV7-9 and J is TRBJ2-7; 9 nucleotides match TRBD1. CDR1 SEHNR and CDR2 FQNEAQ come from the germline V gene (reference sequence). The V and J ends lost 5 bases and 6 bases, in that order; junction bases with no gene match: 14. The CDR3 runs 16 residues. The CDR3 loop is CASSPPPGQGPGEQYF. CDR3 nucleotides: TGTGCCAGCAGCCCACCACCGGGACAGGGACCGGGCGAGCAGTACTTC. The variable domain in full, with the rest retrieved from reference TRBV7-9 and TRBJ2-7, is DTGVSQNPRHKITKRGQNVTFRCDPISEHNRLYWYRQTLGQGPEFLTYFQNEAQLEKSRLLSDRFSAERPKGSFSTLEIQRTEQGDSAMYLCASSPPPGQGPGEQYFGPGTRLTVT.

This clonotype was counted a single time. A much bigger clone sits one base away, suggesting this may be a read error. The chain uses TRBV20-1 and TRBJ2-4, with a possible D match to TRBD2 (5 bases). The CDR3 runs to 16 residues. Germline V gene sequence: CDR1 DFQATT, CDR2 SNEGSKA (reference sequence). CDR3 sequence reads: CCARDPLALAKNIQYF. Written as DNA, the CDR3 is TGCTGTGCTAGAGACCCGCTAGCCCTAGCCAAAAACATTCAGTACTTC.

CDR3 nucleotide sequence: TGTGCCAGCAGCCACTGGGCGGGAGGGACCTACAATGAGCAGTTCTTC. Its translation: CASSHWAGGTYNEQFF. The chain links TRBV6-2 or TRBV6-3 to TRBJ2-1; the match to TRBD2 covers 9 bases. The V segment lost 6 bases and the J segment 2 bases; nucleotides outside the gene matches: 8. This CDR3 has 16 amino acids. Germline values: CDR1 MNHEY, CDR2 SVGEGT.